This T cell receptor beta chain originates from a study of blood T cell repertoires in COVID-19. The CDR3 spans 18 residues. CDR1 is SGHVS, CDR2 FNYEAQ, per germline. The V gene end was trimmed by 1 base and the J gene end by 11 bases; junction bases not matched to a gene: 14. In the study's own analysis: Amplification of reference gene primers was used by the study to estimate nucleated cell counts. TCRdb keeps only in-frame clones here, not all; method: immunoSEQ multiplex PCR. V and J calls plus clone size are reproduced from that table; the DNA served to infer D and trimming. The table includes under 200,000 clones, around four fifths detected once. This clone occurred a few times.

The specimen sequenced was peripheral blood. This chain links TRBV7-6 with TRBJ2-1; TRBD2 matches at 13 bases. The source is a man between 70 and 80 years old who had recovered from COVID-19. This chain's CDR3 is CASSLEGWGTSGVYKQFF. Written as DNA, the CDR3 is TGTGCCAGCAGCTTAGAAGGGTGGGGGACTAGCGGGGTTTATAAGCAGTTCTTC.